Shown below are 7 T cell receptor beta chains from a single sample sequenced in a study of response to subunit inactivated influenza vaccine (dated by TCRdb to the late 2010s). To prepare the library, RT-PCR was applied. Sequencing instrument: Illumina HiSeq 2500. TCRdb's own reprocessing of the public reads used fastp at Q25 and MiXCR and kept productive beta chains. Rows matching on CDR3 protein sequence are summarized as one entry with the most common DNA and genes. For this sample the table gives over 150,000 distinct CDR3 sequences, of which roughly 10% were detected only once. Roughly 33% of the sample is in the top ten clones. The sample consisted of CD8+ T cells sorted from PBMCs, taken roughly 24 months after vaccination. These receptors were collected from a man between 50 and 75 years old who received an inactivated influenza vaccine. Donor details come from another sample of the same person, matched by shared clones.

V usage is TRBV12-3 or TRBV12-4 and J usage is TRBJ2-5; D possibly corresponds to TRBD1 (6 bases). The CDR3 totals 13 residues. V shed 5 bases and J shed 5 bases, with 12 bases lying between them. DNA for the CDR3: TGTGCCAGCAGTACAGGGTTGGGGGAGACCCAGTACTTC. Residues: CASSTGLGETQYF.

Only a few counts were recorded for this clonotype. The rearrangement uses TRBV7-9 and TRBJ1-1; possibly TRBD1 for D (5 bases). From germline, CDR1 is SEHNR and CDR2 FQNEAQ (reference sequence). CDR3 length: 13 residues. V shed 5 bases and J shed 1 base, with 8 bases lying between them. The CDR3 loop is CASSQGENTEAFF. CDR3 in DNA: TGTGCCAGCAGCCAGGGTGAGAACACTGAAGCTTTCTTT. Together with reference TRBV7-9 and TRBJ1-1, the CDR3 gives the full variable domain: DTGVSQNPRHKITKRGQNVTFRCDPISEHNRLYWYRQTLGQGPEFLTYFQNEAQLEKSRLLSDRFSAERPKGSFSTLEIQRTEQGDSAMYLCASSQGENTEAFFGQGTRLTVV.

The chain joins TRBV20-1 to TRBJ1-3; TRBD1 agrees at 10 bases. The V gene end was trimmed by 1 base and the J gene end by 2 bases; junction bases not matched to a gene: 2. Germline lookup yields CDR1 DFQATT and CDR2 SNEGSKA (reference sequence). The CDR3 spans 15 residues. The CDR3, as DNA: TGCAGTGCTAGAGTCGGGACAGGGGCTGGAAACACCATATATTTT. Translated, it gives CSARVGTGAGNTIYF.

This clonotype was counted many times. The V and J genes are TRBV3-1 and TRBJ2-1, with 10 bases fitting TRBD2. The length of the CDR3 is 15 residues. Germline V gene data show CDR1 as LGHDT and CDR2 as YNNKEL (reference sequence). V gave up 4 bases and J gave up 3 bases; unmatched junction bases: 3. The CDR3 region has the DNA TGTGCCAGCAGCCCCCTAGCGGGGGTCTACAATGAGCAGTTCTTC. It specifies CASSPLAGVYNEQFF.

This clonotype was seen at least ten times. The V call is TRBV6-5, the J call TRBJ2-3; D perhaps matches TRBD2 (6 bases). V lost 2 bases and J 1 base, leaving 13 bases between the germline ends. The CDR3 contains 16 residues. Germline CDR1 reads MNHEY; CDR2 reads SVGAGI. CDR3 bases: TGTGCCAGCAGTTACGCGGGGCCGAAAGGCACAGATACGCAGTATTTT. This sequence encodes CASSYAGPKGTDTQYF.

This clonotype was seen ten or more times. This rearrangement joins TRBV20-1 to TRBJ1-1; TRBD1 agrees at 7 bases. Losses at the gene ends were 5 bases for V and 1 base for J; bases not matched to a gene: 7. This CDR3 contains 14 residues. Germline V lookup: CDR1 DFQATT, CDR2 SNEGSKA (reference sequence). CDR3 DNA sequence: TGCAGTGCTGAGGAGGACAGGAGGAACACTGAAGCTTTCTTT. As protein: CSAEEDRRNTEAFF.

This chain connects TRBV7-2 to TRBJ1-2, with TRBD1 identical over 11 bases. Germline CDR1 SGHTA, CDR2 FQGNSA. V lost 4 bases, J lost 5 bases, and 3 bases stayed unmatched. This CDR3 is built from 14 residues. CDR3 DNA: TGTGCCAGCAGCTACGGACAGGGGGCTTATGGCTACACCTTC. Its protein is CASSYGQGAYGYTF.